The text below deals with one T cell receptor (beta chain). Antigen specificity is unknown. There are 14 residues in the CDR3. This sample was taken from a study of OX40 agonist ivuxolimab in advanced cancers. Across the whole study: Dose-escalation patients suffered from hepatocellular carcinoma, melanoma, renal cell or head and neck cancer.

The study sampled blood at baseline, cycle 4 day 1, and cycle 7 day 1. The table came from immunoSEQ multiplex PCR; TCRdb's copy has only in-frame clones and leaves some out. The sample shows about 92,000 clones, around 90% of them seen only once. Study-wide findings and caveats: There were, on average, more expanded clones in CD8+ T cells than in CD4+. No determination was made of the antigen specificity of the expanded peripheral T cells.

The chain recombines TRBV21-1 with TRBJ2-5; the table names TRBD1, a call not compared with the DNA. TRBV21-1 is termed a pseudogene. The specimen was CD4+ or CD8+ T cells sorted from blood, collected in a trial of the OX40 agonist ivuxolimab. The sequence came from an adult with an advanced solid tumor such as melanoma, head and neck, liver or kidney cancer. CDR3 bases: TGTGCCAGCAGCAAAGGGCAACACCCCCCGACCCAGTACTTC. Translated: CASSKGQHPPTQYF.